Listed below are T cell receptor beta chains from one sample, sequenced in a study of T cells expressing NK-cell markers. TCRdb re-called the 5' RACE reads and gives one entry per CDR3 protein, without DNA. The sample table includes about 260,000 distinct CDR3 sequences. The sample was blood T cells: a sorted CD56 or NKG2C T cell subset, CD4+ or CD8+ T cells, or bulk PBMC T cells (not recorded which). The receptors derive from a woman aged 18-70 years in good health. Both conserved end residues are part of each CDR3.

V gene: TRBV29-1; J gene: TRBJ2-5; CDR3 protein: CSVTSERQETQYF
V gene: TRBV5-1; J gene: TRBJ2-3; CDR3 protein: CASSSTTSTDTQYF
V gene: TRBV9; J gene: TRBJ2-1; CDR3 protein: CASSQSGVYNEQFF
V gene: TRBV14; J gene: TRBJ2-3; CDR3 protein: CASSRATGLTDTQYF
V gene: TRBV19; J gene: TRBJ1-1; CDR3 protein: CASTRQGANTEAFF
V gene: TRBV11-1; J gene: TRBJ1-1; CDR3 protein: CASSLDAYSAFF
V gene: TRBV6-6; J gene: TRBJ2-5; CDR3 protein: CASTSFPRETQYF
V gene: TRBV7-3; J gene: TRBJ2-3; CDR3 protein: CASSLRTGTGTDTQYF
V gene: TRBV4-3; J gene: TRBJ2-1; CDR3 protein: CASSLGGLAGGDEQFF
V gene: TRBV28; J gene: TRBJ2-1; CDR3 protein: CASSLGGSNNEQFF
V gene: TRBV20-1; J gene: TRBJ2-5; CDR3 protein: CSASMASGKQTQYF
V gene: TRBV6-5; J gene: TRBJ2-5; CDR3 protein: CASCLPRGGLVETQYF
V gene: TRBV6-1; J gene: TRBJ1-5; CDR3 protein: CASNPPTGNNQPQHF
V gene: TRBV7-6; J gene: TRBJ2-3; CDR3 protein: CASSSSALSGPTDTQYF
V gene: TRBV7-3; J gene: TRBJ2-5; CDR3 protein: CASSRREGETQYF
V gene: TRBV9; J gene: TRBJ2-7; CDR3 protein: CASSVRLGNEQYF
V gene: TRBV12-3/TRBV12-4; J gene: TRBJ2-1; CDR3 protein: CASILISGGAAYNEQFF
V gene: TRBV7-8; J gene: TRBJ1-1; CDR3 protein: CASSFGEDTEAFF
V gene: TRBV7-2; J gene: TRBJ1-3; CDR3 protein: CASSQQWTSGNTIYF
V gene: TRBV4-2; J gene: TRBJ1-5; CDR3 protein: CASSQNRGRGGPQHF
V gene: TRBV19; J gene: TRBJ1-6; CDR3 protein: CASDTGSSYNSPLHF
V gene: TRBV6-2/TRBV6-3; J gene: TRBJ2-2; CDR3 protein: CASSILGELFF
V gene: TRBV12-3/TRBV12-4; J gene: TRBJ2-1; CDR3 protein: CASSPGRSYNEQFF
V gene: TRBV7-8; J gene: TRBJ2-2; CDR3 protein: CASSLGGRENTGELFF
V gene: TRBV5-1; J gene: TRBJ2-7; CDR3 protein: CASGFSGSRNEQYF
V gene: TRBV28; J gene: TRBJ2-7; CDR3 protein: CASSPGGTGFRYEQYF
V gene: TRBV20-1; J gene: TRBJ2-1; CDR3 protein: CSSGTYYREQFF
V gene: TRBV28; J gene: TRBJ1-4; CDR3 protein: CASRTHGGVANEKLFF
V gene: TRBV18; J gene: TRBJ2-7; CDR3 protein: CASSPNTVTYEQYF
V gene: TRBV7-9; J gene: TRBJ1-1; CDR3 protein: CASRGRGNEDTEAFF
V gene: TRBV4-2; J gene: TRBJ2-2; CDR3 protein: CASSRISGTNTGELFF
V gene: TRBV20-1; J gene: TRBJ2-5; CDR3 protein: CSAGGQETQYF
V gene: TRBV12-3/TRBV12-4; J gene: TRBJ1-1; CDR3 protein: CASSWTGVLAFF
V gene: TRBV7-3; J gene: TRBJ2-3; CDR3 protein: CASRPGQGGTDTQYF
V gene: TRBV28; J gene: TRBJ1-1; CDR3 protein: CASSLPGALTEAFF
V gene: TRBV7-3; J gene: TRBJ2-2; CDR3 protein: CASSPREGTGELFF
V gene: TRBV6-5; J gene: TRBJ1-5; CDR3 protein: CASSLGGLGNQPQHF
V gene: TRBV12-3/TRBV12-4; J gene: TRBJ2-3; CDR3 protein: CASSPKWGTDTQYF
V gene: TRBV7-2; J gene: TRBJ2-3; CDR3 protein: CASISRPTDTQYF
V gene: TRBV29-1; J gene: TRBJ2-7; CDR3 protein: CSVEEGGRALYEQYF
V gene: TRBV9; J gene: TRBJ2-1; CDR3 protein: CASSGPGTSVGLYNEQFF
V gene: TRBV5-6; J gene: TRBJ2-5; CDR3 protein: CASNQRKGTQYF
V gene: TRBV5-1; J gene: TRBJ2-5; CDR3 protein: CASSLVGAGPETQYF
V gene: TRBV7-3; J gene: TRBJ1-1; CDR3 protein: CASSSIHGEAFF